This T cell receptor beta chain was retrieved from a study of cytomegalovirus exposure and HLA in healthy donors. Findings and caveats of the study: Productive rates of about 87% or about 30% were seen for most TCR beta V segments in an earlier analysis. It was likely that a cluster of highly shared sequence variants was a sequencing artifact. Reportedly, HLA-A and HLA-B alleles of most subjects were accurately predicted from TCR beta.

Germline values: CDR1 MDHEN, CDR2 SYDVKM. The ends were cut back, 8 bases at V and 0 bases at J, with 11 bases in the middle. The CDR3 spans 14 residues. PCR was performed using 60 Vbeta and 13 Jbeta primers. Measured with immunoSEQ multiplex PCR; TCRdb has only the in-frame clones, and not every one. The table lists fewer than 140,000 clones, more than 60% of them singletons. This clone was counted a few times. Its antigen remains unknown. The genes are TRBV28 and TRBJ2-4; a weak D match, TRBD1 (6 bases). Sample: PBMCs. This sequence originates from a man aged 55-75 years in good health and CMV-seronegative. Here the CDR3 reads CASGQLLAKNIQYF. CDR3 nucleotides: TGTGCCAGCGGACAGCTTCTAGCCAAAAACATTCAGTACTTC.